Listed below are T cell receptor beta chains from one sample, sequenced in a study of beta chain features in type 1 diabetes. The method was immunoSEQ multiplex PCR; TCRdb's version includes in-frame clones alone and lacks a portion of them. This sample carries some 150,000 clones, 10% to 15% of them seen once, and the ten largest clones take under 1.5%. Sequenced input: central memory CD4+ T cells from blood. These TCRs come from a man younger than 35 with type 1 diabetes. CDR3s include the opening cysteine and the closing phenylalanine or tryptophan. The D gene is left open where the match is weak. Only part of the rows carry a size: once, few, many, or a class if the clone is expanded.

J,size,V,D,DNA,CDR3
TRBJ1-1,NA,TRBV19,NA,TGTGCCAGCATAGAGGCCATGAACACTGAAGCTTTCTTT,CASIEAMNTEAFF
TRBJ1-1,NA,TRBV28,NA,TGTGCCAGCAGCTCCGACGCACCCCAGGGATACACTGAAGCTTTCTTT,CASSSDAPQGYTEAFF
TRBJ1-2,NA,TRBV20-1,NA,TGCAGTGCTAATGATGGGGATGGCTACACCTTC,CSANDGDGYTF
TRBJ2-5,NA,TRBV2,NA,TGTGCCAGCAGTCCCAACAGGGTTGTTGCGGAGACCCAGTACTTC,CASSPNRVVAETQYF
TRBJ2-3,few,TRBV18,NA,TGTGCCAGCTCAGCCCCGGGGACGACCACAGATACGCAGTATTTT,CASSAPGTTTDTQYF
TRBJ2-1,few,TRBV18,TRBD1,TGTGCCAGCTCCCCCCCGGGACAGGGGTACAATGAGCAGTTCTTC,CASSPPGQGYNEQFF
TRBJ2-3,NA,TRBV6-5,NA,TGTGCCAGCAGTTACTTCCGGGGGGCATCAGATACGCAGTATTTT,CASSYFRGASDTQYF
TRBJ2-5,NA,TRBV28,NA,TGTGCCAGCAGTTTAGGAGTGGAAGAGACCCAGTACTTC,CASSLGVEETQYF
TRBJ1-1,NA,TRBV30,NA,TGTGCCTGGACTGCGGGGGCGAACACTGAAGCTTTCTTT,CAWTAGANTEAFF
TRBJ2-1,NA,TRBV27,NA,TGTGCCAGCAGTTTTGGGGAGGGGGGAACTGAGCAGTTCTTC,CASSFGEGGTEQFF